Below are 18 T cell receptor beta chains sequenced from a single sample in a study of response to subunit inactivated influenza vaccine (dated by TCRdb to 2016 to 2019). Receptor amplification or capture employed RT-PCR. Data came from an Illumina HiSeq 2500. TCRdb reworked the public reads: Q25 trimming with fastp, MiXCR clone assembly, productive beta chains retained. Entries are consolidated by CDR3 protein sequence, retaining the most common genes and DNA. For this sample there are roughly 500,000 distinct CDR3 sequences; approximately 17% appear just once. The ten biggest clones cover over 2.5% of the sample. The source material was CD4+ T cells sorted from PBMCs, sampled less than 30 months after vaccination. Every receptor here comes from a man aged 50-75 years who received an inactivated influenza vaccine. Donor details come from another sample of the same person, matched by shared clones.

J is TRBJ2-2 and V is TRBV21-1; the D call in the table, TRBD2, was not verified against the DNA. TRBV21-1 is assigned pseudogene status. This CDR3 region has 16 residues. The DNA of the CDR3 is TGTGCCAGCAGCCCGGGCATGGGAGGGCCCACCGGGGAGCTGTTTTTT. It encodes CASSPGMGGPTGELFF.

This clonotype was found a few times. This chain uses TRBV6-5 with TRBJ2-2, with no clear D. The V gene's germline CDR1 is MNHEY and CDR2 SVGAGI. V was trimmed by 0 bases and J by 6 bases, leaving 14 bases between them. This CDR3 is built from 16 residues. This chain's CDR3 is CASSYSISNVAGELFF. The CDR3 DNA is TGTGCCAGCAGTTACTCCATTAGCAATGTCGCCGGGGAGCTGTTTTTT.

The chain recombines TRBV5-1 with TRBJ2-2; possible D gene TRBD2, 5 bases. The CDR3 consists of 19 residues. V was clipped by 0 bases and J by 1 base, with 19 bases between them. Germline V gene data show CDR1 as SGHRS and CDR2 as YFSETQ. Written as DNA, the CDR3 is TGCGCCAGCAGCTTGGCATCTTTTCGGTCTGGGAGGAACACCGGGGAGCTGTTTTTT. This encodes CASSLASFRSGRNTGELFF.

J is TRBJ1-3 and V is TRBV6-5; D is uncertain. V lost 3 bases to trimming and J lost 0 bases, with 6 bases between them. The CDR3 is made up of 14 amino acids. The V gene's germline CDR1 is MNHEY and CDR2 SVGAGI. The CDR3 reads CASSYYGSGNTIYF. The CDR3 nucleotides read TGTGCCAGCAGTTATTACGGCTCTGGAAACACCATATATTTT.

This clonotype came up many times. The gene calls are TRBV7-6 and TRBJ1-1, with 7 positions matching TRBD1. The CDR3 totals 15 residues. The germline V gene has CDR1 SGHVS and CDR2 FNYEAQ. Trimming cost V 1 base and J 4 bases; bases outside gene matches: 6. Here the CDR3 reads CASSLVAGGGTEAFF. The CDR3 DNA is TGTGCCAGCAGCTTAGTAGCAGGGGGAGGCACTGAAGCTTTCTTT.

This clonotype was seen at least ten times. The chain recombines TRBV7-8 with TRBJ2-3, with 9 bases aligning to TRBD1. CDR1 and CDR2 from the germline V gene are SGHVS and FQNEAQ. With 5 bases clipped from V and 5 bases from J, the junction kept 8 bases outside the gene matches. The CDR3 length is 15 residues. CDR3 region: CASSLPGQGGDTQYF. The CDR3 DNA follows: TGTGCCAGCAGCCTTCCGGGACAGGGAGGAGATACGCAGTATTTT.

This clonotype was seen repeatedly, ten times or more. The V call is TRBV5-1, the J call TRBJ2-7; 8 nucleotides line up with TRBD2. Trimming cost V 7 bases and J 6 bases; bases outside gene matches: 12. The CDR3 length is 14 residues. The germline gives CDR1 SGHRS, CDR2 YFSETQ. The CDR3 sequence is CASHESGSRSEQYF. In nucleotides, the CDR3 is TGCGCCAGCCATGAAAGCGGGAGTCGGTCCGAGCAGTACTTC.

In this sample, this clonotype turned up many times. The chain uses TRBV12-3 or TRBV12-4 and TRBJ1-6; D is unresolved. The CDR3 totals 16 residues. Trimming removed 4 bases at V and 0 bases at J, with 10 bases between. CDR3 residues: CASSSGSSSYNSPLHF. The CDR3, as DNA: TGTGCCAGCAGTTCGGGCTCCAGCTCCTATAATTCACCCCTCCACTTT.

V usage is TRBV7-2 and J usage is TRBJ1-5; perhaps TRBD1 as D (6 bases). The CDR3 loop spans 17 amino acids. V was shortened by 3 bases and J by 0 bases, with 15 bases between the two germline ends. In germline, CDR1 is SGHTA, CDR2 FQGNSA. This CDR3 reads CASSFSPTGDSNQPQHF. Here the CDR3 DNA reads TGTGCCAGCAGCTTTTCCCCGACAGGAGATAGCAATCAGCCCCAGCATTTT.

There are a few counts of this clonotype. V is TRBV11-2 and J is TRBJ2-5, with unresolved D. V lost 5 bases and J lost 1, with 17 bases in between. The CDR3 is 16 amino acids. Germline CDR1 SGHAT, CDR2 FQNNGV. CDR3 DNA: TGTGCCAGCAGCGGCGCCTTATGGGGTCCCCAAGAGACCCAGTACTTC. It yields the protein CASSGALWGPQETQYF. Drawing the rest from reference TRBV11-2 and TRBJ2-5, the complete variable domain is EAGVAQSPRYKIIEKRQSVAFWCNPISGHATLYWYQQILGQGPKLLIQFQNNGVVDDSQLPKDRFSAERLKGVDSTLKIQPAKLEDSAVYLCASSGALWGPQETQYFGPGTRLLVL.

The chain employs TRBV5-5 and TRBJ1-5; 9 bases are shared with TRBD1. Trimming at V came to 1 base and at J to 5 bases, leaving 7 bases not matched to a gene. The CDR3 spans 16 residues. Germline V gives CDR1 SGHKS, CDR2 YYEKEE (reference sequence). The CDR3 sequence is CASSLSITGGDQPQHF. The CDR3 DNA reads TGTGCCAGCAGCTTGTCAATCACAGGGGGCGATCAGCCCCAGCATTTT.

This clonotype was counted ten times or more. The chain joins TRBV9 to TRBJ2-3; D is perhaps TRBD1 or TRBD2 (5 bases each). The CDR3 sequence is 14 residues long. Trimming shortened V by 0 bases and J by 0 bases, and 5 bases separated the two germline ends. CDR1 is SGDLS and CDR2 is YYNGEE in the germline V gene. CDR3 bases: TGTGCCAGCAGCGTAGGGGACAGCACAGATACGCAGTATTTT. It yields the protein CASSVGDSTDTQYF.

The chain combines TRBV7-2 with TRBJ2-7, with a weak D call TRBD1 (6 bases). This CDR3 contains 15 residues. Trimming pared 3 bases from V and 3 bases from J, leaving 15 bases between. Germline assignment: CDR1 SGHTA and CDR2 FQGNSA. CDR3 DNA: TGTGCCAGCAGCTTTAGCCCAGGGGATAACTACGAGCAGTACTTC. Protein sequence: CASSFSPGDNYEQYF.

V is TRBV7-9 and J is TRBJ2-5, with no clear D. Trimming stripped 6 bases from V and 1 base from J, with 15 bases between. CDR1 is SEHNR, CDR2 FQNEAQ, per germline (reference sequence). This CDR3 spans 15 amino acids. CDR3 sequence: CASSRGPSAQETQYF. The CDR3 nucleotides read TGTGCCAGCAGTCGCGGACCGTCTGCCCAAGAGACCCAGTACTTC.

The rearrangement uses TRBV28 and TRBJ2-7; 8 positions agree with TRBD1. The CDR3 is 17 amino acids. Germline loops: CDR1 MDHEN, CDR2 SYDVKM. The junction had 15 bases not matched to a gene; V was cut back by 4 bases and J by 4 bases. The CDR3 DNA follows: TGTGCCAGCAGTTCGCCCCCCGGGACAGGTGTAGTGTACGAGCAGTACTTC. Encoded protein: CASSSPPGTGVVYEQYF.

This clonotype was seen a few times. V is TRBV20-1 and J is TRBJ2-7; TRBD2 matches 8 bases. This CDR3 contains 14 residues. Germline trimming cut 4 bases from V and 3 bases from J; bases unmatched to any gene: 8. Germline-derived CDR1 and CDR2 are DFQATT and SNEGSKA (reference sequence). In DNA, the CDR3 is TGCAGTGCTACCCAGGCGGGGGGTGGCTACGAGCAGTACTTC. Residues: CSATQAGGGYEQYF.

CDR3 region: CATELGTGGAGELFF. CDR3 sequence (DNA): TGTGCCACGGAGCTCGGGACAGGGGGAGCCGGGGAGCTGTTTTTT. This sequence joins TRBV15 and TRBJ2-2; the match to TRBD1 covers 11 bases. Losses at the gene ends were 9 bases for V and 6 bases for J; bases not matched to a gene: 9. The germline CDR1 and CDR2 sequences are LNHNV and YYDKDF (reference sequence). The CDR3 is made up of 15 amino acids.

This clonotype appeared many times. V is TRBV5-1 and J is TRBJ2-1; D call uncertain. The CDR3 runs 11 residues. The germline CDR1 and CDR2 sequences are SGHRS and YFSETQ. The ends were cut back, 2 bases at V and 8 bases at J, with 5 bases in the middle. CDR3 sequence: CASSFIDEQFF. In nucleotides, the CDR3 is TGCGCCAGCAGCTTTATCGATGAGCAGTTCTTC.